This record covers a single T cell receptor (beta chain). Its antigen is not identified. This specimen belongs to a study of T cell responses to AZD1222 COVID-19 vaccine. Study observations and caveats: The donor group comprised mostly white British people and more females; the analysis possibly underestimated clonal diversity. Increases in Spike-specific TCR breadth and depth were seen after two AZD1222 doses.

CDR1 is MDHEN and CDR2 is SYDVKM in the germline V gene. The CDR3 runs 13 residues. Trimming pared 6 bases from V and 8 bases from J, leaving 16 bases between. Only in-frame clones appear in the TCRdb table, and some are missing; sequencing was by immunoSEQ multiplex PCR. This table has 90,000 to 150,000 clones, 75% to 95% appearing once. V usage is TRBV28 and J usage is TRBJ1-2; D is unresolved. The sample in question was peripheral blood, obtained 28 days after the second dose of the MenACWY control vaccine. The sequence was obtained from an adult who received the MenACWY meningococcal vaccine as a control. The DNA for the CDR3 is TGTGCCAGCAGCCTGGACGGAGAATGGGGCTACACCTTC. The encoded protein is CASSLDGEWGYTF.